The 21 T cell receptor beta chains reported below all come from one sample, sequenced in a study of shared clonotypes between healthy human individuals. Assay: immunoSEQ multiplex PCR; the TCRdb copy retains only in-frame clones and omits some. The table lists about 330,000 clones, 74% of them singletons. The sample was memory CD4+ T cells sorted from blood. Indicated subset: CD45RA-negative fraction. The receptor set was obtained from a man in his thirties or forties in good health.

The CDR3 region is CSVLAGGRGDTQYF. As DNA, the CDR3 is TGCAGCGTTCTAGCGGGAGGGCGGGGAGATACGCAGTATTTT. The V and J genes are TRBV29-1 and TRBJ2-3, with 12 bases lining up with TRBD2. J lost 5 bases, V lost 5 bases, and 5 bases had no gene match. The CDR3 is 14 amino acids. Germline V gives CDR1 SQVTM, CDR2 ANQGSEA.

CDR3 amino acids: CASSRPGLAGGLYEQYF. Written as DNA, the CDR3 is TGTGCCAGTAGCCGACCGGGACTAGCGGGAGGGTTATACGAGCAGTACTTC. The V gene is TRBV19, the J gene TRBJ2-7; TRBD2 matches at 16 bases. The germline gives CDR1 LNHDA, CDR2 SQIVND (reference sequence). The CDR3 has 17 residues. V shed 6 bases and J 4 bases; nucleotides not matched to a gene: 9.

In nucleotides, the CDR3 is TGTGCCAGCAGCTTAGAGAATCGCTATGAGCAGTTCTTC. Protein: CASSLENRYEQFF. The chain carries TRBV7-9 and TRBJ2-1; D gene unclear. The CDR3 covers 13 residues. Germline V gene sequence: CDR1 SEHNR, CDR2 FQNEAQ (reference sequence). V lost 1 base and J 8 bases, leaving 9 bases between the germline ends.

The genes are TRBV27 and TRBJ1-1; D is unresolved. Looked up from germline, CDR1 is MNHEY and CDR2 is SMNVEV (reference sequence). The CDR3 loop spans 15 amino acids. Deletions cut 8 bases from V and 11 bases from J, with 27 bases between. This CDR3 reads CASQESLATIMGAFF. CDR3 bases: TGTGCCAGCCAGGAGTCACTCGCCACTATCATGGGCGCTTTCTTT.

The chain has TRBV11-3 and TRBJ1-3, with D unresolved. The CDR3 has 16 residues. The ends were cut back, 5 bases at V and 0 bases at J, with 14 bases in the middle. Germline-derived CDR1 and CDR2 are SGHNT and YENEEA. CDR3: CASSPTGFHSGNTIYF. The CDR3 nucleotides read TGTGCCAGCAGCCCTACGGGTTTCCACTCTGGAAACACCATATATTTT.

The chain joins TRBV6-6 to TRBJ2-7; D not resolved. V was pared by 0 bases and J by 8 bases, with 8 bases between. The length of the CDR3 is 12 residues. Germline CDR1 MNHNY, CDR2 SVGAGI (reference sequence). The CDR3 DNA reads TGTGCCAGCAGTTACTCCGCGAGCCAGCAGTACTTC. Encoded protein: CASSYSASQQYF.

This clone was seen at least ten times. CDR3 bases: TGTGCCAGCAGCGCTACGGCGAGCTTAGAGACCCAGTACTTC. It codes for CASSATASLETQYF. The chain links TRBV7-6 to TRBJ2-5; D remains unclear. Germline V lookup: CDR1 SGHVS, CDR2 FNYEAQ. The CDR3 is 14 amino acids. Trimming took 5 bases from V and 4 from J, leaving 14 bases between them.

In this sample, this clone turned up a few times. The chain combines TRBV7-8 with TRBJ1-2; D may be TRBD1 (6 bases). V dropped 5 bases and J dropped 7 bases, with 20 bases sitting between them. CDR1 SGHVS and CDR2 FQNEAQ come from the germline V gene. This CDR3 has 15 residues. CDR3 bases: TGTGCCAGCAGCATGACGACAGGAGGAGTGAGTGGCTACACCTTC. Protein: CASSMTTGGVSGYTF.

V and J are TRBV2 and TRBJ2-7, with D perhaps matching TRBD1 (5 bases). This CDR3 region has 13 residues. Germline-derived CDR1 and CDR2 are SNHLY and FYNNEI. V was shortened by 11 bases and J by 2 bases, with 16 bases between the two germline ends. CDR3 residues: CASQGVGAYEQYF. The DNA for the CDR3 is TGTGCCTCACAAGGGGTAGGGGCCTACGAGCAGTACTTC.

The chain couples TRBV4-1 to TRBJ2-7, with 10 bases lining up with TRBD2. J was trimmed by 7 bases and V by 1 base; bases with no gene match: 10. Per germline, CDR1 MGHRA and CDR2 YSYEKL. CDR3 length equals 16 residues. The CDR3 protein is CASSQVLQREGPEQYF. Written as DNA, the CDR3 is TGCGCCAGCAGCCAAGTTCTCCAGCGGGAGGGCCCTGAGCAGTACTTC.

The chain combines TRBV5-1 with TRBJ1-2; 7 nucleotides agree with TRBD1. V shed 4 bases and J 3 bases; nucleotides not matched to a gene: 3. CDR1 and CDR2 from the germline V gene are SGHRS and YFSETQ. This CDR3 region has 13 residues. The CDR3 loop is CASSNQGDYGYTF. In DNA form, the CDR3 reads TGCGCCAGCAGCAATCAGGGGGACTATGGCTACACCTTC.

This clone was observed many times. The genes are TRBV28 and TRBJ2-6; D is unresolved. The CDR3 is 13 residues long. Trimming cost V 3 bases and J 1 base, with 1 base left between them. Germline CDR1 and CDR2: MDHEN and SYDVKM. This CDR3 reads CASSFSGANVLTF. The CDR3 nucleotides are TGTGCCAGCAGTTTTTCTGGGGCCAACGTCCTGACTTTC.

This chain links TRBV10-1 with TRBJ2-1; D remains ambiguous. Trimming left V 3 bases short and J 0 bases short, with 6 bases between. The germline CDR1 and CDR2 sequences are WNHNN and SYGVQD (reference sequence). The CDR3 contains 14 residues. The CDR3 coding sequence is TGCGCCAGCAGTGATAGTCTCTCCTACAATGAGCAGTTCTTC. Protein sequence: CASSDSLSYNEQFF.

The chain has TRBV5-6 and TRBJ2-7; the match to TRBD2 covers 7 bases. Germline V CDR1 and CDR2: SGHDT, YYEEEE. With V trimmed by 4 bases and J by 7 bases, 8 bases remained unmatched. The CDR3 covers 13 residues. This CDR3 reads CASSRTPGGEQYF. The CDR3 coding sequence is TGTGCCAGCAGCCGGACACCGGGGGGAGAGCAGTACTTC. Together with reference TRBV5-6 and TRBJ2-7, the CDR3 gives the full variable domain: DAGVTQSPTHLIKTRGQQVTLRCSPKSGHDTVSWYQQALGQGPQFIFQYYEEEERQRGNFPDRFSGHQFPNYSSELNVNALLLGDSALYLCASSRTPGGEQYFGPGTRLTVT.

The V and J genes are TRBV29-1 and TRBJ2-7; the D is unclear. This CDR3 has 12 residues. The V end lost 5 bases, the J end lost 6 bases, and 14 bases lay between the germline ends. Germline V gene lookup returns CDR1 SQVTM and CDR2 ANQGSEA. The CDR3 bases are TGCAGCGTTCACGCACTTGGGCGCGAGCAGTACTTC. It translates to CSVHALGREQYF.

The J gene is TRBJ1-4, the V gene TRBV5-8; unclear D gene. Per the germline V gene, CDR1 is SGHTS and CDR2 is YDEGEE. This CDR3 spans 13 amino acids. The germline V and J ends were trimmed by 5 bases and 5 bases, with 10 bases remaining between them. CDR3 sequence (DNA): TGTGCCAGCAGACCGTACGGGAATGAAAAACTGTTTTTT. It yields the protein CASRPYGNEKLFF.

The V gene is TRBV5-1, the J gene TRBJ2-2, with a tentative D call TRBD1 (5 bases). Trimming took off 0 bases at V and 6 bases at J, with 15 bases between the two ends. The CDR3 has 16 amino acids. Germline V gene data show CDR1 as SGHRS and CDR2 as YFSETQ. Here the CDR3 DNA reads TGCGCCAGCAGCTTGGGATCCCAGGGCGTGCCCGGGGAGCTGTTTTTT. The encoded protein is CASSLGSQGVPGELFF.

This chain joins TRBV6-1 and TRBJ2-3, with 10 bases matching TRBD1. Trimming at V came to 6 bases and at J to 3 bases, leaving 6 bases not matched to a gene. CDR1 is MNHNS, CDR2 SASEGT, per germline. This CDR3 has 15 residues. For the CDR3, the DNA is TGTGCCAGCAGAGAGGGGGACAGGGGAACAGATACGCAGTATTTT. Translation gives CASREGDRGTDTQYF.

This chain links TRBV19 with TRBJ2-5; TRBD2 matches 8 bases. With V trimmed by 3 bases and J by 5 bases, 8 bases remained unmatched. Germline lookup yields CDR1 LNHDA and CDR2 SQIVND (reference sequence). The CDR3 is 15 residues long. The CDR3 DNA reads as TGTGCCAGTAGTATCCCCCACGGGACTAGTGAGACCCAGTACTTC. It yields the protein CASSIPHGTSETQYF. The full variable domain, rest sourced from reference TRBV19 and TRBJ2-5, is DGGITQSPKYLFRKEGQNVTLSCEQNLNHDAMYWYRQDPGQGLRLIYYSQIVNDFQKGDIAEGYSVSREKKESFPLTVTSAQKNPTAFYLCASSIPHGTSETQYFGPGTRLLVL.

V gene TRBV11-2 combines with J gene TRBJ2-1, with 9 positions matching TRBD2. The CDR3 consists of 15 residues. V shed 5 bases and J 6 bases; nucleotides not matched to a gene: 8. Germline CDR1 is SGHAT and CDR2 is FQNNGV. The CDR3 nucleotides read TGTGCCAGCAGCCCAGTAGCGGGAGTAGGCAATGAGCAGTTCTTC. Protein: CASSPVAGVGNEQFF.

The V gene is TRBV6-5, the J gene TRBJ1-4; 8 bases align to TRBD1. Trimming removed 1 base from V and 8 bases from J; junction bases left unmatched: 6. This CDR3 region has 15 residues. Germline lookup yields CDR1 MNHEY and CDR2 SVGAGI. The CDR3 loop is CASSYYTGGGEKLFF. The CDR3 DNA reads TGTGCCAGCAGTTACTATACAGGGGGAGGCGAAAAACTGTTTTTT.